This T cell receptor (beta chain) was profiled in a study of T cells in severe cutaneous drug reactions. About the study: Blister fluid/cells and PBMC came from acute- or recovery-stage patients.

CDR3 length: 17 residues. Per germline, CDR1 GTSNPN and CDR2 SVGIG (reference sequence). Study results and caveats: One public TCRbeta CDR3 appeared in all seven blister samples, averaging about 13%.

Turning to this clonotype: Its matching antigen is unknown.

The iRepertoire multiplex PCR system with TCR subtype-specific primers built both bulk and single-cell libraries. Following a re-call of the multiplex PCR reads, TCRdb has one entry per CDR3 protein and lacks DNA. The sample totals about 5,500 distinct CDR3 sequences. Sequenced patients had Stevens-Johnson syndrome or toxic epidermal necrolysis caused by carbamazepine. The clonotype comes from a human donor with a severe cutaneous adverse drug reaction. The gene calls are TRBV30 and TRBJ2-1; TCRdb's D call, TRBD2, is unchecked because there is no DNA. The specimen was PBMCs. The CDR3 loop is CAWSRSRTSAIYNEQFF.